This is a list of T cell receptor beta chains from one sample in a study of monozygotic twins with inflammatory bowel disease. TCRdb processed the 5' RACE reads again and assigns one entry to each CDR3 protein, with no DNA. The table for this sample gives 350,000 to 550,000 distinct CDR3 sequences. Source material: blood. These receptor sequences come from a human donor with ulcerative colitis or Crohn's disease, or a healthy co-twin of an affected twin (not recorded which). Both conserved end residues are part of each CDR3.

j_call | v_call | cdr3_aa
TRBJ1-1 | TRBV19 | CASSTGAPQGTEAFF
TRBJ2-3 | TRBV7-9 | CATPKTPDTQYF
TRBJ1-3 | TRBV20-1 | CSALQTGAGNTIYF
TRBJ2-1 | TRBV29-1 | CSVTKTSGYNEQFF
TRBJ2-1 | TRBV5-1 | CASSLEQGPYNEQFF
TRBJ1-4 | TRBV11-2 | CASSLGTRTGNEKLFF
TRBJ1-5 | TRBV12-3/TRBV12-4 | CASSFERANQPQHF
TRBJ2-7 | TRBV19 | CASSMTSGSLTYEQYF
TRBJ2-5 | TRBV4-1 | CASSQASERIQETQYF
TRBJ2-3 | TRBV6-5 | CASSRDYTDTQYF
TRBJ2-1 | TRBV19 | CASSIFGGGPHGGEQFF
TRBJ2-7 | TRBV5-6 | CASSVLTGAETYEQYF
TRBJ2-1 | TRBV7-8 | CASSPPANEQFF
TRBJ2-7 | TRBV5-1 | CASSLGMGPSVDEQYF
TRBJ1-5 | TRBV28 | CASSLEGKPQHF
TRBJ1-3 | TRBV5-1 | CASARQSTFGNTIYF
TRBJ2-1 | TRBV5-1 | CASSDGLAGAFDEQFF
TRBJ2-1 | TRBV7-6 | CASSLSSGINNEQFF
TRBJ1-5 | TRBV18 | CASSPRRRDLGQPQHF
TRBJ1-1 | TRBV6-1 | CASSDPGSGHRTEAFF
TRBJ2-3 | TRBV20-1 | CSATGEGDTQYF
TRBJ1-2 | TRBV7-6 | CASSPDQNGYTF
TRBJ1-4 | TRBV5-5 | CASSTEGTANEKLFF
TRBJ2-7 | TRBV7-9 | CASSLTTNEQYF
TRBJ1-5 | TRBV3-1 | CASSQGNRGGQPQHF
TRBJ2-1 | TRBV11-1 | CASSPRLGTGGYNEQFF
TRBJ2-4 | TRBV27 | CASKRVSTAKTIQYF
TRBJ2-6 | TRBV12-3/TRBV12-4 | CASSFPIFNPLSGANVLTF
TRBJ2-3 | TRBV5-6 | CASSFGASGGADTQYF
TRBJ1-1 | TRBV6-1 | CASMRELNTEAFF
TRBJ2-5 | TRBV20-1 | CSASWPGARQETQYF
TRBJ1-1 | TRBV10-3 | CAITPDGNLMNTEAFF
TRBJ1-6 | TRBV7-3 | CASSLRDRGSPLHF
TRBJ2-5 | TRBV5-5 | CASSSSTGRETQYF
TRBJ2-1 | TRBV7-3 | CASSLTSGRAQYNEQFF
TRBJ2-7 | TRBV7-9 | CASSSGQLTYEQYF
TRBJ2-3 | TRBV3-1 | CASSQHGKTTDTQYF
TRBJ1-1 | TRBV29-1 | CSVSTGNTEAFF
TRBJ1-4 | TRBV20-1 | CSALGQTNEKLFF
TRBJ2-2 | TRBV5-1 | CATEGSGTGAGELFF
TRBJ2-3 | TRBV5-1 | CASSSLEGPDTQYF
TRBJ1-1 | TRBV6-2/TRBV6-3 | CASSPLGPGQGPFRGNTEAFF
TRBJ1-1 | TRBV5-1 | CASSLERSTEAFF
TRBJ2-7 | TRBV28 | CASSLSDEQYF
TRBJ2-5 | TRBV7-9 | CASSRTFAEGRQETQYF
TRBJ2-2 | TRBV30 | CAYLAGPTGELFF
TRBJ1-1 | TRBV5-1 | CASSSGQAFQEAFF
TRBJ2-6 | TRBV7-3 | CASSEGRNSGANVLTF
TRBJ1-1 | TRBV27 | CASSLLGGRESTEAFF
TRBJ1-2 | TRBV7-9 | CASSLGGVSSPYGYTF
TRBJ2-1 | TRBV5-5 | CASSLSTDYNEQLF
TRBJ1-1 | TRBV20-1 | CSARDPGTEAFF
TRBJ2-7 | TRBV19 | CASSETGFPSEQYF
TRBJ1-1 | TRBV14 | CASSQYTEAFF
TRBJ1-5 | TRBV4-1 | CASSQEGAGSQPQHF
TRBJ2-2 | TRBV5-5 | CASTVTGRNTGELFF